The clone carrying this T cell receptor (beta chain) has more than one count but fewer than ten. Germline CDR1 is SGHRS and CDR2 is YFSETQ. The CDR3 length is 17 residues. The V and J ends lost 4 bases and 2 bases, in that order; junction bases with no gene match: 9. The data stem from a study of beta chain features in type 1 diabetes. The investigators reverse transcribed all of the isolated RNA, so they sequenced expressed TCRB transcripts. Sequencing used immunoSEQ multiplex PCR; TCRdb keeps in-frame clones, though not all of them. This table holds around 140,000 clones, around a tenth found once. Material for sequencing was central memory CD4+ T cells from blood. This sequence originates from a woman aged 40 to 50 in good health. The chain employs TRBV5-1 and TRBJ2-6; 7 bases are a match to TRBD1. The CDR3 spells CASSPGQVSTGANVLTF. DNA of the CDR3: TGCGCCAGCAGCCCAGGACAGGTTTCAACTGGGGCCAACGTCCTGACTTTC.